The rows below give T cell receptor beta chains drawn from one sample of a study of human T cells and chemical hapten exposure. One entry per CDR3 protein results from TCRdb running MiXCR on the RACE reads. In the table there are tens of thousands of distinct CDR3 sequences, roughly 10% of which are singletons. The material sequenced was whole blood, taken in connection with sensitization to the hapten diphenylcyclopropenone (DPC). These receptors were collected from a woman aged 25 to 39 with alopecia areata. Some clones in this sample may be carry-over from other donors' samples. Each CDR3 is given with its conserved first and last residue. The D gene is left open where the match is weak. Rows may omit the clone size; those that give it use once, few, many or a size class.

clone size	J gene	D gene	V gene	CDR3 protein	CDR3 DNA
-	TRBJ1-2	-	TRBV6-5	CASSYGPSYNYGYTF	TGTGCCAGCAGTTACGGGCCCAGCTATAACTATGGCTACACCTTC
-	TRBJ1-4	-	TRBV7-2	CASSLTSTNEKLFF	TGTGCCAGCAGCTTGACATCAACTAATGAAAAACTGTTTTTT
many	TRBJ2-3	-	TRBV5-4	CASSLAFTDTQYF	TGTGCCAGCAGCTTGGCCTTCACAGATACGCAGTATTTT
few	TRBJ1-6	-	TRBV5-1	CASSSLGGSPLHF	TGCGCCAGCAGCAGCTTGGGGGGTTCACCCCTCCACTTT
-	TRBJ2-3	-	TRBV7-2	CASSLRGQAADTQYF	TGTGCCAGCAGCCTGAGGGGTCAGGCGGCAGATACGCAGTATTTT
few	TRBJ2-1	-	TRBV10-3	CAISERDIYNEQFF	TGTGCCATCAGTGAGCGGGACATCTACAATGAGCAGTTCTTC
many	TRBJ1-5	-	TRBV18	CASSPEEPQHF	TGTGCCAGCTCACCAGAGGAGCCCCAGCATTTT
many	TRBJ1-1	TRBD1	TRBV5-1	CASSADRGLGTEAFF	TGCGCCAGCAGCGCAGACAGGGGGCTCGGGACTGAAGCTTTCTTT
many	TRBJ2-1	-	TRBV29-1	CSVYLAASYNEQFF	TGCAGCGTTTATTTGGCAGCATCCTACAATGAGCAGTTCTTC
few	TRBJ1-5	-	TRBV28	CASRPTGRSIEAQHF	TGTGCCAGCAGGCCAACCGGACGGTCGATCGAAGCCCAGCATTTT
-	TRBJ1-3	-	TRBV12-3/TRBV12-4	CASSLAGGNTIYF	TGTGCCAGCAGTTTAGCGGGCGGAAACACCATATATTTT
few	TRBJ1-1	-	TRBV7-2	CASSARQERTEAFF	TGTGCCAGCAGCGCTAGACAGGAGCGGACTGAAGCTTTCTTT
-	TRBJ1-6	-	TRBV4-2	CASSQEHRGPALHF	TGTGCCAGCAGCCAAGAACATCGGGGGCCGGCCCTCCACTTT
-	TRBJ2-3	-	TRBV2	CATQARFTDTQYF	TGTGCCACCCAAGCGCGGTTCACAGATACGCAGTATTTT
few	TRBJ1-5	TRBD1	TRBV4-3	CASSQDRVPQPQHF	TGCGCCAGCAGCCAGGACAGGGTGCCCCAGCCCCAGCATTTT
-	TRBJ1-5	TRBD1	TRBV10-2	CASRDRDSVYSNQPQHF	TGCGCCAGCAGGGACCGGGACAGCGTATATAGCAATCAGCCCCAGCATTTT
-	TRBJ2-7	TRBD2	TRBV20-1	CSARVRLAGGGYEQYF	TGCAGTGCTAGAGTACGACTAGCGGGGGGCGGATACGAGCAGTACTTC
-	TRBJ2-2	TRBD1	TRBV24-1	CATSDPGQGAGELFF	TGTGCCACCAGTGACCCGGGACAGGGGGCCGGGGAGCTGTTTTTT
-	TRBJ2-3	TRBD2	TRBV20-1	CSARIGGGTSTDTQYF	TGCAGTGCCCGTATTGGCGGGGGGACTAGCACAGATACGCAGTATTTT
-	TRBJ2-1	TRBD1	TRBV4-3	CASSSDRALPNEQFF	TGCGCCAGCAGCTCCGACAGGGCCCTGCCGAATGAGCAGTTCTTC
-	TRBJ2-5	TRBD1	TRBV20-1	CSATRDRGRRETQYF	TGCAGTGCAACCCGGGACAGGGGGCGAAGGGAGACCCAGTACTTC
-	TRBJ2-3	TRBD2	TRBV7-2	CASSLTSGNTDTQYF	TGTGCCAGCAGCCTTACTAGCGGAAACACAGATACGCAGTATTTT
-	TRBJ2-6	-	TRBV7-3	CASSLNSGANVLTF	TGTGCCAGCAGCTTAAACTCTGGGGCCAACGTCCTGACTTTC
many	TRBJ2-1	-	TRBV29-1	CSVDKGLGEQFF	TGCAGCGTTGATAAGGGACTCGGGGAGCAGTTCTTC
few	TRBJ2-2	-	TRBV12-3/TRBV12-4	CASRGRGAAGELFF	TGTGCCAGTAGGGGCAGGGGGGCGGCCGGGGAGCTGTTTTTT
many	TRBJ1-2	TRBD1	TRBV28	CASSFRVGQTNYTF	TGTGCCAGCAGTTTTCGTGTGGGACAGACAAACTACACCTTC
few	TRBJ2-1	-	TRBV15	CATSRDIVSSGPDEQFF	TGTGCCACCAGCAGAGATATCGTATCGTCGGGGCCCGATGAGCAGTTCTTC
once	TRBJ2-5	TRBD2	TRBV5-1	CASSSGGSEETQYF	TGCGCCAGCAGCTCGGGAGGATCAGAAGAGACCCAGTACTTC
-	TRBJ1-5	-	TRBV7-8	CASSLASGPRGSNQPQHF	TGTGCCAGCAGCTTAGCGTCGGGACCCCGAGGAAGCAATCAGCCCCAGCATTTT
few	TRBJ1-6	-	TRBV14	CASSNNYSPLHF	TGTGCCAGCAGCAATAATTATTCACCCCTCCACTTT
many	TRBJ1-1	-	TRBV6-2/TRBV6-3	CASSYDGLNTEAFF	TGTGCCAGCAGTTACGACGGACTGAACACTGAAGCTTTCTTT
-	TRBJ2-1	TRBD1	TRBV29-1	CSGSDRGNEQFF	TGCAGCGGGTCCGACAGGGGCAATGAGCAGTTCTTC
many	TRBJ2-3	TRBD2	TRBV28	CASSVSGGWTDTQYF	TGTGCCAGCAGTGTTTCGGGGGGTTGGACAGATACGCAGTATTTT
few	TRBJ2-1	TRBD1	TRBV14	CASRTGGDEQFF	TGTGCCAGCAGGACAGGGGGGGATGAGCAGTTCTTC
few	TRBJ1-6	-	TRBV10-3	CAISDRGYNSPLHF	TGTGCCATCAGTGACAGGGGATATAATTCACCCCTCCACTTT
many	TRBJ2-1	-	TRBV6-2/TRBV6-3	CASSYLRDDEQFF	TGTGCCAGCAGTTACCTTCGGGACGATGAGCAGTTCTTC
few	TRBJ2-3	-	TRBV21-1	CASSKVGAGSQFSTDTQYF	-
-	TRBJ2-7	TRBD2	TRBV13	CASSSAQPGLSDEQYF	TGTGCCAGCAGCTCCGCCCAGCCGGGACTAAGCGACGAGCAGTACTTC